A selection of T cell receptor beta chains follows, all from one sample in a study of shared clonotypes between healthy human individuals. Sequencing used immunoSEQ multiplex PCR; TCRdb keeps in-frame clones, though not all of them. The table lists roughly 2 million clones, roughly 95% of them singletons. Sequences were obtained from naive CD4+ T cells sorted from blood. Every receptor here comes from a man in his late teens or twenties in good health. The CDR3 runs from the conserved cysteine through the conserved F or W. D genes are given only for firm matches. The size of a clone is reported for some rows only, either as once, few or many, or as a class for expanded clones.

cdr3_nt cdr3_aa clone_size v_call d_call j_call
TGTGCCAGCAGCCCGGACAGGGGATCGCCCCACTTC CASSPDRGSPHF . TRBV7-9 TRBD1 TRBJ2-7
TGCAGCGTTGAAGATCGTGTCCCTACGAACTATGGCTACACCTTC CSVEDRVPTNYGYTF . TRBV29-1 . TRBJ1-2
TGTGCCATCAGTGAGTCTGCCGGGACAAGGAACTATGGCTACACCTTC CAISESAGTRNYGYTF . TRBV10-3 . TRBJ1-2
TGTGCCAGCAGCTTATTCTCCCGGCAAGATGGAAACACCATATATTTT CASSLFSRQDGNTIYF . TRBV7-6 . TRBJ1-3
TGTGCCAGCAGTGACGGCCAGGTAATGGAATATTTT CASSDGQVMEYF . TRBV2 . TRBJ2-3
TGTGCCAGCAGTGCAGGGGAGGATCAGCCCCAGCATTTT CASSAGEDQPQHF . TRBV2 . TRBJ1-5
TGTGCCTGGAGCAGGGCCCGCGCCAAAAACATTCAGTACTTC CAWSRARAKNIQYF few TRBV30 . TRBJ2-4
TGTGCCAGCAGCGCATTCCTACTCCAAGAGACCCAGTACTTC CASSAFLLQETQYF . TRBV7-9 . TRBJ2-5
TGCAGCGTTGAGTCAGTGACCCTCTATGGCTACGCCTTC CSVESVTLYGYAF . TRBV29-1 . TRBJ1-2
TGTGCCAGCAGTGCCCAGGGGGCGGGAGCCACAGATACGCAGTATTTT CASSAQGAGATDTQYF . TRBV6-1 . TRBJ2-3
TGTGCCAGCAGCCCACAGGGGACTAGCAATCAGCCCCAGCATTTT CASSPQGTSNQPQHF few TRBV9 TRBD1 TRBJ1-5
TGTGCCAGCACCCTCCCCGCCGGTCTGGTCTATGGCTACACCTTC CASTLPAGLVYGYTF . TRBV5-8 . TRBJ1-2
TGTGCCAGCAGCCTGTCGACAGGGGGTGGAAACACCATATATTTT CASSLSTGGGNTIYF . TRBV9 TRBD1 TRBJ1-3
TGCGCCAGCAGCCCCGCGGGAGAGGACTACGAGCAGTACTTC CASSPAGEDYEQYF . TRBV5-1 TRBD2 TRBJ2-7
TGCAGCGTACGACAGGGAACTAATGAAAAACTGTTTTTT CSVRQGTNEKLFF . TRBV29-1 TRBD1 TRBJ1-4
TGTGCCAGCAGCGCCGGGACAGGCATAACCGGGGAGCTGTTTTTT CASSAGTGITGELFF . TRBV6-5 TRBD1 TRBJ2-2
TGCAGTGCTAGAGTACGGCGGGAAGCTTTCTTT CSARVRREAFF . TRBV20-1 . TRBJ1-1
TGTGCCAGCAGCTTGGCTGGGGGAAAAGCTTTCTTT CASSLAGGKAFF . TRBV5-6 . TRBJ1-1
TGTGCCTGGAGCTTAAGCGAAAAACTGTTTTTT CAWSLSEKLFF . TRBV30 . TRBJ1-4
TGTGCTAGCAGCTTAGAGTCGACGGATACGCAGTATTTT CASSLESTDTQYF . TRBV7-7 . TRBJ2-3
TGTGCCTGGGGGGACGGTTACGAGCAGTACTTC CAWGDGYEQYF . TRBV30 . TRBJ2-7
TGTGCCAGCAGCTTGGACCCGGTGACCCAGTACTTC CASSLDPVTQYF . TRBV5-5 . TRBJ2-5
TGTGCCAGCAATTTAGGGGACTACGAGCAGTACTTC CASNLGDYEQYF . TRBV28 . TRBJ2-7
TGTGCCAGCTATAAGACAGGGGACGAGCAGTACTTC CASYKTGDEQYF . TRBV18 TRBD1 TRBJ2-7
TGTGCCAGCAGCCTCCTGGGACTCGTCGGGCAGTACTTC CASSLLGLVGQYF . TRBV14 . TRBJ2-7
TGTGCCAGCAGCGGGGACAGGGATCGGACCGGGGAGCTGTTTTTT CASSGDRDRTGELFF . TRBV2 TRBD1 TRBJ2-2
TGTGCCAGCAGCCGCGGGCTAGCGGCTAACAATGAGCAGTTCTTC CASSRGLAANNEQFF . TRBV5-4 TRBD2 TRBJ2-1
TGCAGCGTTGAAGCTCTGAGAGGGCCCGGGGCCAACGTCCTGACTTTC CSVEALRGPGANVLTF . TRBV29-1 . TRBJ2-6
TGTGCCAGCAGGGAGGGCGGGAGCAATCAGCCCCAGCATTTT CASREGGSNQPQHF . TRBV28 . TRBJ1-5
TGTGCCTGGAGCGAACAGAAAAACATTCAGTACTTC CAWSEQKNIQYF . TRBV30 . TRBJ2-4
TGTGCCAGCAGCTTGGACAGGGCGGTTCACGAGCAGTACTTC CASSLDRAVHEQYF . TRBV28 TRBD1 TRBJ2-7
TGCGCCAGCAGCCAAGGACAGGGAACGGAGACCCAGTACTTC CASSQGQGTETQYF . TRBV5-1 TRBD1 TRBJ2-5
TGTGCCAGCAGCTTAGGAACGGGACAGGCGTACGAGCAGTACTTC CASSLGTGQAYEQYF . TRBV7-6 TRBD1 TRBJ2-7
TGTGCCAGCAGTTACGAGGAAAACCCCGGGGAGCTGTTTTTT CASSYEENPGELFF . TRBV6-6 . TRBJ2-2
TGCGCCAGCAGTGTGGCACAGGGCGTAGGCACTGAAGCTTTCTTT CASSVAQGVGTEAFF . TRBV10-1 . TRBJ1-1
TGTGCCATTCCCCATCCCCGGGGGGCTGAAGAGACCCAGTACTTC CAIPHPRGAEETQYF . TRBV2 . TRBJ2-5
TGTGCCAGCTCTGGGGGGATGGCCGGGGAGCTGTTTTTT CASSGGMAGELFF . TRBV28 . TRBJ2-2
TGTGCCAGCAGCTCTCCGGGACAGGGGGCCCGCGGCTCCTACAATGAGCAGTTCTTC CASSSPGQGARGSYNEQFF . TRBV11-2 TRBD1 TRBJ2-1
TGCAGCGGAGGGGGGACAGATACGCAGTATTTT CSGGGTDTQYF once TRBV29-1 . TRBJ2-3
TGTGCCAGCAGTGAGTACTATACTAGCGGGTACGAGCAGTACTTC CASSEYYTSGYEQYF . TRBV2 TRBD2 TRBJ2-7